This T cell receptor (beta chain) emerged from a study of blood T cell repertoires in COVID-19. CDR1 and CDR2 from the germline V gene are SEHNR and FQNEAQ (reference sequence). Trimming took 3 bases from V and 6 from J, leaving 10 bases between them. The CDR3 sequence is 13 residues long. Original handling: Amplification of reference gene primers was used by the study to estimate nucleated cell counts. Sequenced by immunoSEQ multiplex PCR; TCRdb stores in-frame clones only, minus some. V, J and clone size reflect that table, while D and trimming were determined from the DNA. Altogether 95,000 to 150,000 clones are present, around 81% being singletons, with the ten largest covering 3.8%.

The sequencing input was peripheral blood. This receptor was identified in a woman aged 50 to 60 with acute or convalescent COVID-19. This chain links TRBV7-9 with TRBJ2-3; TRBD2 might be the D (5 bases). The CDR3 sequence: CASSLRVYDTQYF. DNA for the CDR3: TGTGCCAGCAGCTTGAGGGTGTATGATACGCAGTATTTT.